This T cell receptor (beta chain) appears in the sequencing data of a study of human T cells and chemical hapten exposure (dated by TCRdb to the early 2020s). About the investigation overall: For sensitization, 2% DPC in acetone was applied to a 2 cm by 2 cm area of upper inner arm skin. Patients additionally received weekly therapeutic DPC doses to the scalp throughout the roughly 23-week study period. Libraries were combined into a pool for sequencing, and differences in TCR yield between samples came mainly from small differences in library volumes within the pool. Around 30 alopecia patients provided blood for TCR sequencing at one to four time points (pre-sensitization, 2, 6 and 24 weeks). The patient cohort, mostly female, included alopecia areata with under or over 50% scalp involvement, alopecia totalis and alopecia universalis. The study tracked peripheral blood TCR repertoire changes in vivo during primary and secondary sensitization to the hapten diphenylcyclopropenone (DPC) in alopecia patients. Patch tests used Finn chambers with 0.01% DPC on the upper back, scored after 6 days by International Contact Dermatitis Research Group standards. Blood samples were taken from patients before sensitization (week 0) and at 2, 6 and about 24 weeks after DPC sensitization. General findings and caveats noted by the study authors: Patch test score correlated positively with the number of PT1 expanded TCRs, reaching significance at thresholds 8, 16 and 32 but not at 4. Compared with pre-sensitization or healthy control sets, expanded TCRs formed significantly more large CDR3 similarity clusters, which is consistent with antigen-driven responses. DPC sensitization did not change the number of TCRs with a frequency above 1 in 1000, and there was no evidence of changes in global repertoire structure. After repeated subsampling, changes were observed in the strength of the expansion versus patch-test correlation and in the threshold at which the correlation became significant. All patients had alopecia, a presumed autoimmune disease, so their immune response might differ from that of healthy individuals.

The method was RACE. The reads were generated on a NextSeq 500. During library preparation, unique molecular identifiers were attached to individual cDNA molecules so that TCRs could be counted in a quantitative, reproducible way. Each blood RNA sample was used to sequence both TCR alpha and TCR beta chains. As for the authors' bioinformatics: Samples had a median of roughly 98,000 TCRs, with a range from about 23,224 to 750,000. The Decombinator software suite was used to annotate V, J and CDR3 in the TCR reads. For the PS versus PT1 abundance plots, all samples were subsampled to the same number of TCRs (28,000). TCRs were defined as expanded if absent before sensitization and observed at least eight times at the 2-week time point. TCRdb took the public reads, trimmed them with fastp at Q25, ran MiXCR for clone calling and kept in-frame beta chains. One record per CDR3 amino acid sequence lists the most common genes and DNA. TCRdb's processing, not the authors' own work, is the source of the V and J calls. This sample comprises 85,000 to 100,000 distinct CDR3 sequences, 25% to 35% of them detected only once. The ten most abundant clones make up around 10% of the sample.

According to the study, the label for this sample's time point signals: patch test 3, about 24 weeks after DPC sensitization. Read against the paper, the sample's treatment or condition label means: therapeutic diphenylcyclopropenone sensitization with weekly scalp DPC. At every patch-test visit, the blood draw took place before the patch test was put on. Eligible patients were aged 18 to 70, diagnosed with alopecia, deemed suitable for DPC therapy, and excluded if pregnant. Total RNA was isolated from unfractionated whole blood collected in Tempus Blood RNA tubes. Deletion took 0 bases off V and 4 bases off J, with a span of 13 bases between the germline ends. The CDR3 has 15 amino acids, counting the end cysteine and phenylalanine. Only the CDR3 part of the read is kept: 45 bases, read in frame from the first base. Taken from the germline V gene, the CDR1 and CDR2 loops are LGHNA and YSLEER. A word on this clonotype: It has no known antigen specificity. No base qualities exist here, and no much larger clone lies one base off it.

The TCR originated in a man in his forties or fifties with alopecia areata. Some clones in this sample may be carry-over from other donors' samples. The sequence links TRBV4-3 to TRBJ2-7; tentative D gene TRBD2, with 6 bases matching. The sequencing used whole blood, collected in connection with sensitization to the hapten diphenylcyclopropenone (DPC). CDR3 sequence: CASSQDQTSRYEQYF. The sequenced DNA: TGCGCCAGCAGCCAAGATCAAACTAGCCGATACGAGCAGTACTTC.